This T cell receptor beta chain originates from a study of T cell responses to AZD1222 COVID-19 vaccine. Study-wide findings and caveats: No repertoire was sampled before or during the peak T cell response, only after it. Spike-wide vaccine-associated CD4 TCRs dominated at 160-218 and 743-854.

Here immunoSEQ multiplex PCR was the method, and the copy in TCRdb shows in-frame clones only, minus some. The sample yields 160,000 or so clones, roughly nine tenths seen once. For this clone: The antigen is not known.

This sequence was found in an adult in good health. Sequenced here: peripheral blood, sampled on day 0 of AZD1222 vaccination.

CDR3 DNA sequence: TGCGCCAGCAGCCAAGATCTGGGGACCGTGAATGAAAAACTGTTTTTT. Its translation is CASSQDLGTVNEKLFF. The chain combines TRBV4-3 with TRBJ1-4; a weak D match, TRBD1 (5 bases). Trimming pared 0 bases from V and 5 bases from J, leaving 13 bases between. CDR3 length: 16 amino acids. Germline CDR1 is LGHNA and CDR2 is YSLEER.